A selection of T cell receptor beta chains follows, all from one sample in a study of CD8 T cells in ankylosing spondylitis. Via MiXCR, TCRdb re-called the 5' RACE reads, giving one row per CDR3 protein. The data hold some 220,000 distinct CDR3 sequences, with about 7% observed a single time. Sequenced sample: blood, either unsorted or a sorted T cell fraction (not recorded which). The origin of the receptors is a male donor with ankylosing spondylitis. The CDR3 runs from the conserved cysteine through the conserved F or W.

>TRBV9
CASSQLGGTEAFF
>TRBV6-2/TRBV6-3
CASSYGQGSNQPQHF
>TRBV30
CAWSQRYEQYF
>TRBV15
CATSRTRRGTDTQYF
>TRBV2
CASRGLAGVLKAGELFF
>TRBV7-9
CASSPPGKRDGGTQYF
>TRBV4-3
CASSPGTSGASSYNEQFF
>TRBV5-1
CASSLALPEQFF
>TRBV6-1
CASRTGFSTDTQYF
>TRBV7-2
CASSLVFRTGEAFF
>TRBV2
CASRYQTSYEQYF
>TRBV9
CASSYAKASTDTQYF
>TRBV18
CASSMRGLSYEQYF
>TRBV7-9
CASSPGWDRGRYEQYF
>TRBV11-2
CASSLVAGGELFF
>TRBV29-1
CSVAQGASQPQHF
>TRBV28
CASSFGAHSGNTIYF
>TRBV30
CASNSRGSDTEAFF
>TRBV10-3
CAISESLGQPQHF
>TRBV20-1
CSPLVPPSTPFHRGSWTEAFF
>TRBV7-9
CASRAGQGADIQYF
>TRBV19
CASSITSGYEQYF
>TRBV29-1
CSVPKGQGDRAYGYTF
>TRBV15
CATSRGPSARELFF
>TRBV12-3/TRBV12-4
CASSYGPGNYEQYF
>TRBV5-6
CASSLEQGGNEQYF
>TRBV27
CASSWTAGYEQYF
>TRBV6-2/TRBV6-3
CASSGTSGESYEQYF
>TRBV4-1
CASSQDWTSLSLRNSYNEQFF
>TRBV11-2
CASSLARLVNEQFF
>TRBV9
CASSVGESNYGYTF
>TRBV28
CASSSRDVSNEQFF
>TRBV4-2
CASSQGGGFEQYF
>TRBV20-1
CSTPTESYTF
>TRBV28
CASKPPGLADPGELFF
>TRBV5-6
CASATGTGAFKEQFF